In its sample, the clone carrying this T cell receptor (beta chain) was seen a few times. In making diagnoses, clinical symptoms, serum thyroxine and TRAb, thyroid ultrasound and orbital computed tomography were all used. TCR beta CDR3 sequences were amplified from RNA transcripts. First-round RT-PCR targeting the TCR CDR3 was performed with the HTBI primer set. TCRdb called the multiplex PCR reads again in MiXCR, with one record for every CDR3 protein. The sample yields about 760,000 distinct CDR3 sequences, 35% seen once. The CDR3 covers 17 residues. The ends lost 4 bases at V and 4 bases at J; junction bases unmatched: 13. These data belong to a study of T cells in Graves' hyperthyroidism and ophthalmopathy.

The sequence came from a woman aged 35 to 49 with Graves' hyperthyroidism. Sequenced sample: blood. The V gene is TRBV12-3 or TRBV12-4, the J gene TRBJ1-2, with TRBD1 identical over 9 bases. DNA for the CDR3: TGTGCCAGCAGTTCAAGCCCGCCTCGGACAGGGGCCTATGGCTACACCTTC. This encodes CASSSSPPRTGAYGYTF.